The T cell receptor (beta chain) described here comes from a study of blood T cell repertoires in COVID-19. Study-wide context: Sources were T cells, B-cell-depleted T cells, or PBMCs; the material itself was cDNA or gDNA.

Germline V CDR1 and CDR2: LGHDT, YNNKEL (reference sequence). J lost 7 bases, V lost 0 bases, and 6 bases had no gene match. This CDR3 region has 15 residues. In the source study's methods: For nucleated cells, counts were estimated from reference gene primer amplification. Assay: immunoSEQ multiplex PCR; the TCRdb copy retains only in-frame clones and omits some. Clonal size and the V and J genes are those of that table, whereas D and trimming came from the DNA. The table has about 400,000 clones, just under 90% seen once. The V call is TRBV3-1 (or the pseudogene TRBV3-2), the J call TRBJ2-1; 7 nucleotides match TRBD2. The sample comprised PBMCs or T cells enriched from blood (not recorded which). The clonotype comes from a woman aged 30 to 39 who had recovered from COVID-19. CDR3 nucleotide sequence: TGTGCCAGCAGCCAAGATGGACTAGGGAGGAATGAGCAGTTCTTC. Translated: CASSQDGLGRNEQFF.